What follows is one TCR beta chain and its context. Its antigen is undetermined. This CDR3 is 15 amino acids long. Germline CDR1 reads SGHTA; CDR2 reads FQGNSA. V trimming: 5 bases; J trimming: 3 bases; junction bases outside the gene matches: 6. These data are taken from a study of blood T cells in healthy people across ages. Study context: Template switching recovered approximately one barcoded beta molecule for every two T cells.

Overall study findings and caveats: Relative to aged donors, long-lived donors carried more naive CD4+ cells and displayed higher diversity.

Sample donors were healthy Caucasian individuals that came from Russia, aged roughly 6 to 95. A second PCR, run for about 7 to 11 cycles, used a sample-barcoded 5' primer plus a J-beta primer mix. TCRdb reprocessed the 5' RACE reads via MiXCR and lists one record per CDR3 protein. The sample holds 1.5 million to 2 million distinct CDR3 sequences, less than 50% seen once. The sequenced material came from blood. The J gene is TRBJ2-5, the V gene TRBV7-2; 10 bases line up with TRBD2. This TCR was sampled from a woman between 40 and 50 years old in good health. CDR3 nucleotide sequence: TGTGCCAGCAGCGTGCTAGCGGGAGCTGAAGAGACCCAGTACTTC. Its protein product is CASSVLAGAEETQYF.